A single sample is the source of the 14 T cell receptor beta chains below, sequenced in a study of T cells after yellow fever vaccination. TCRdb processed the 5' RACE reads anew with MiXCR; each CDR3 protein has one entry. The table shows about 320,000 distinct CDR3 sequences, with around 6.8% occurring only once. This specimen was PBMCs, taken roughly seven weeks after the first yellow fever vaccination. All receptors derive from a young man who received the YFV17D yellow fever vaccine.

This chain links TRBV7-8 with TRBJ1-5, with D unresolved. V was trimmed by 5 bases and J by 2 bases, leaving 13 bases between them. The CDR3 loop spans 15 amino acids. The germline V gene has CDR1 SGHVS and CDR2 FQNEAQ. CDR3 residues: CASSLWRGGNQPQHF. In nucleotides, the CDR3 is TGTGCCAGCAGCCTTTGGCGGGGAGGCAATCAGCCCCAGCATTTT.

The chain joins TRBV7-2 to TRBJ2-5; TRBD2 aligns across 7 bases. V was pared by 1 base and J by 5 bases, with 10 bases of the junction left unmatched. Germline CDR1 reads SGHTA; CDR2 reads FQGNSA. This CDR3 spans 16 amino acids. CDR3 loop: CASSLGTSVGGETQYF. CDR3 DNA: TGTGCCAGCAGCTTAGGAACTAGTGTGGGGGGGGAGACCCAGTACTTC.

Ten or more counts support this clonotype. The V and J genes are TRBV5-1 and TRBJ2-2, with 10 nucleotides matching TRBD2. V lost 0 bases to trimming and J lost 4 bases; unmatched junction nucleotides: 6. Germline loops: CDR1 SGHRS, CDR2 YFSETQ. The CDR3 has 17 residues. CDR3 loop: CASSLASGGAVTGELFF. The DNA of the CDR3 is TGCGCCAGCAGCTTGGCCAGCGGGGGGGCCGTCACCGGGGAGCTGTTTTTT.

This clonotype was seen a single time. The chain combines TRBV12-3 or TRBV12-4 with TRBJ2-7; D uncertain. This CDR3 spans 13 amino acids. The V end was cut by 3 bases, the J end by 5 bases, with 11 bases between. The CDR3 here is CASSFEDFHEQYV. In nucleotides, the CDR3 is TGTGCCAGCAGTTTCGAGGATTTCCACGAGCAGTACGTC.

The chain joins TRBV10-3 to TRBJ2-7; D remains unclear. The CDR3 is 14 residues long. V was cut by 7 bases and J by 2 bases, with 15 bases left in between. Germline CDR1 is ENHRY and CDR2 is SYGVKD. The CDR3, as DNA: TGTGCCATCAAAACCGGCCAGGCCCCCTACGAGCAGTACTTC. Its translation is CAIKTGQAPYEQYF.

To note about this clonotype: At one end the junction does not follow the germline gene, possibly because of a read error. V and J are TRBV4-1 and TRBJ2-3; D is possibly TRBD2 (7 bases). The length of the CDR3 is 18 residues. CDR1 MGHRA and CDR2 YSYEKL come from the germline V gene. The DNA of the CDR3 is TGCGCCAGCAGCCAAGGCCCCGCCGGGGGGCTTGGCACGGATACGCAGTATTTT. Translation: CASSQGPAGGLGTDTQYF.

This chain links TRBV5-1 with TRBJ1-2, with D possibly TRBD1 on 6 matching bases. With 4 bases removed from V and 2 bases from J, the gap between germline ends came to 15 bases. Germline loops: CDR1 SGHRS, CDR2 YFSETQ. The CDR3 has 15 amino acids. CDR3 sequence: CASSVTGNENYGYTF. CDR3 coding DNA: TGCGCCAGCAGCGTAACAGGGAACGAGAACTATGGCTACACCTTC.

This clonotype was seen ten or more times. The CDR3 region is CASSQVTTDTQYF. CDR3 coding DNA: TGTGCCAGCAGCCAAGTTACCACAGATACGCAGTATTTT. The J gene is TRBJ2-3, the V gene TRBV3-1; D is uncertain. The ends were cut back, 1 base at V and 2 bases at J, with 4 bases in the middle. The length of the CDR3 is 13 residues. CDR1 is LGHDT, CDR2 YNNKEL, per germline (reference sequence).

This clonotype has a handful of counts. CDR3 region: CASSFLERNEQYF. CDR3 bases: TGTGCCAGCAGTTTTTTGGAGCGAAACGAGCAGTACTTC. The chain combines TRBV25-1 with TRBJ2-7; D unresolved. V shed 5 bases and J shed 5 bases, with 13 bases lying between them. CDR3 length: 13 residues. Germline CDR1 MGHDK, CDR2 SYGVNS.

This rearrangement joins TRBV5-1 to TRBJ2-3; maybe TRBD2 (6 bases). Trimming took off 4 bases at V and 6 bases at J, with 15 bases between the two ends. The CDR3 has 14 residues. Germline CDR1 reads SGHRS; CDR2 reads YFSETQ. The CDR3 DNA follows: TGCGCCAGCAGCGGCGGGGCGTTAGCTGATACGCAGTATTTT. It encodes CASSGGALADTQYF.

The CDR3 DNA sequence: TGTGCCAGCAGTTCGGACAGGGGGCGGCAAGAGACCCAGTACTTC. It codes for CASSSDRGRQETQYF. This chain connects TRBV7-2 to TRBJ2-5; 11 bases map to TRBD1. This CDR3 has 15 residues. The germline V gene has CDR1 SGHTA and CDR2 FQGNSA. V shed 6 bases and J 2 bases; nucleotides not matched to a gene: 5. Full variable domain (outside the CDR3, taken from reference TRBV7-2 and TRBJ2-5): GAGVSQSPSNKVTEKGKDVELRCDPISGHTALYWYRQSLGQGLEFLIYFQGNSAPDKSGLPSDRFSAERTGGSVSTLTIQRTQQEDSAVYLCASSSDRGRQETQYFGPGTRLLVL.

Many counts were recorded for this clonotype. The CDR3 loop reads CASSLGLGGGQNSPLHF. DNA for the CDR3: TGTGCCAGCAGCTTGGGGCTCGGAGGGGGGCAGAATTCACCCCTCCACTTT. The chain is built from TRBV7-2 and TRBJ1-6; perhaps TRBD1 as D (6 bases). Germline CDR1 SGHTA, CDR2 FQGNSA. The length of the CDR3 is 17 residues. The V and J ends lost 3 bases and 7 bases respectively, with 19 bases between them.

This clonotype occurred a few times. This chain joins TRBV5-1 and TRBJ2-3; 7 bases are a match to TRBD2. The CDR3 consists of 14 residues. Germline CDR1 SGHRS, CDR2 YFSETQ. Germline trimming cut 7 bases from V and 3 bases from J; bases unmatched to any gene: 8. The CDR3 region has the DNA TGCGCCAGCGGGGGTACGGGGGGTACAGATACGCAGTATTTT. It specifies CASGGTGGTDTQYF.

The CDR3 sequence is CASRGGGSNQPQHF. CDR3 DNA: TGTGCCAGCAGAGGGGGGGGAAGCAATCAGCCCCAGCATTTT. V is TRBV6-1 and J is TRBJ1-5; D possibly corresponds to TRBD1 (6 bases). CDR3 length equals 14 residues. The germline CDR1 and CDR2 sequences are MNHNS and SASEGT. Trimming cost V 6 bases and J 1 base, with 10 bases left between them.